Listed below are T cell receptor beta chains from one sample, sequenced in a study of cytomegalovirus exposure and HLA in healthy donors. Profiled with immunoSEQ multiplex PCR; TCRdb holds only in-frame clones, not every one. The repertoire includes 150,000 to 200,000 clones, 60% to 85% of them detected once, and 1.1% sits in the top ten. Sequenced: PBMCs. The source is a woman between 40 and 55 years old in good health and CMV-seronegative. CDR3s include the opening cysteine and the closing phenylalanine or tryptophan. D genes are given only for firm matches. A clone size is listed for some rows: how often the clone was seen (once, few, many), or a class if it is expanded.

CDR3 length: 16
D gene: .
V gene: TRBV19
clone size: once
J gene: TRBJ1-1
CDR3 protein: CASTLTWGGGLPEAFF
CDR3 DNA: TGTGCCAGTACCCTAACTTGGGGGGGAGGACTCCCTGAAGCTTTCTTT

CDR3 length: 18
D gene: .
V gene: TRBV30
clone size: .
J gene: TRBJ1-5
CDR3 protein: CAWSPRLWGRTINQPQHF
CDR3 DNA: TGTGCCTGGAGTCCTAGACTTTGGGGGCGTACCATCAATCAGCCCCAGCATTTT

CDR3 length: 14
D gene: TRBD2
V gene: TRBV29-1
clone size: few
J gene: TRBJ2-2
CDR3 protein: CSVAGGINTGELFF
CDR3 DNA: TGCAGCGTTGCGGGAGGAATCAACACCGGGGAGCTGTTTTTT

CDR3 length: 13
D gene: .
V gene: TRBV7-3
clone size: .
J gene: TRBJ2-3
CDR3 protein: CASSLNGGDTQYF
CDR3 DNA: TGTGCCAGCAGCTTAAACGGCGGGGATACGCAGTATTTT

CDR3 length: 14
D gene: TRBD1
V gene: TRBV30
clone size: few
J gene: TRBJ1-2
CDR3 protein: CAWSVLDRGIRYTF
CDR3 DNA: TGTGCCTGGAGTGTACTGGACAGGGGGATACGCTACACCTTC

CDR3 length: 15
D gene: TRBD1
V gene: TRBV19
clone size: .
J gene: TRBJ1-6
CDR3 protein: CASSPGQGRGSPLHF
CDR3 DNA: TGTGCCAGTAGCCCGGGACAGGGAAGGGGTTCACCCCTCCACTTT

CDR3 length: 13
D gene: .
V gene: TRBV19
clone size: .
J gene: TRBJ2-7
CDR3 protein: CASSMGQGNEQYF
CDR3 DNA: TGTGCCAGTAGTATGGGCCAGGGTAACGAGCAGTACTTC

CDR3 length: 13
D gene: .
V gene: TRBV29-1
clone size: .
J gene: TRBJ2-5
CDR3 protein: CSAGRDGGETQYF
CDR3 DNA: TGCAGCGCGGGCCGGGACGGGGGAGAGACCCAGTACTTC

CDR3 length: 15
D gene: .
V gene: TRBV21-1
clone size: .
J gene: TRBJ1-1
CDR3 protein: CASSKVSPAEFKAFF
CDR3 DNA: TGTGCCAGCAGCAAAGTCAGCCCAGCGGAATTTAAGGCTTTCTTT

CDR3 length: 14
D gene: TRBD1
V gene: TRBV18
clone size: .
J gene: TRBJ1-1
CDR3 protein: CASSPGQDGIEAFF
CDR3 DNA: TGTGCCAGCTCACCAGGACAGGACGGAATTGAAGCTTTCTTT

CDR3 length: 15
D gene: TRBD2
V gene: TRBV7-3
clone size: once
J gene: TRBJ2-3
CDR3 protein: CASRDSGSSTDTQYF
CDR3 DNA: TGTGCCAGCAGGGATAGCGGGTCTAGCACAGATACGCAGTATTTT

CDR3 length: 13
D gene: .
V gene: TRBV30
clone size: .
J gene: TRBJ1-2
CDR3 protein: CASRIRGFYGYTF
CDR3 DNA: TGTGCCTCGCGGATCAGGGGATTCTATGGCTACACCTTC

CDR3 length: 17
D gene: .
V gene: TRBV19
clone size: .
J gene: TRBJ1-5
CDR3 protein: CASSISGILNLNQPQHF
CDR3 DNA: TGTGCCAGTAGTATATCCGGGATCCTCAATCTTAATCAGCCCCAGCATTTT

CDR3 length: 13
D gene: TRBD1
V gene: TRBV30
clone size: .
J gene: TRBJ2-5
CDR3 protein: CAWSVQGVETQYF
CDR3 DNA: TGTGCCTGGAGTGTACAGGGGGTAGAGACCCAGTACTTC

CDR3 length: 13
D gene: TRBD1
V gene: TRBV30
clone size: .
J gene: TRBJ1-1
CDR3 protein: CAWSGQGTTEAFF
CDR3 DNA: TGTGCCTGGTCCGGACAGGGGACCACTGAAGCTTTCTTT

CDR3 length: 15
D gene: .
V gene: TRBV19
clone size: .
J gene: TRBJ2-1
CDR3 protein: CASSPLYAGKDEQFF
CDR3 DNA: TGTGCCAGTAGTCCACTCTATGCGGGAAAGGATGAGCAGTTCTTC

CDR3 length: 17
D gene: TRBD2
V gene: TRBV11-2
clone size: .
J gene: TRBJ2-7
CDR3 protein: CASSPQRFVSGSDEQYF
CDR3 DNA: TGTGCCAGCAGCCCTCAGAGGTTTGTGAGCGGGAGTGACGAGCAGTACTTC

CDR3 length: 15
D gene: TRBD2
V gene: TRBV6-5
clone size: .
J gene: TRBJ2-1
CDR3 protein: CAIGTSGSRKSEQFF
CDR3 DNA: TGTGCCATCGGGACTAGCGGGAGTAGGAAAAGTGAGCAGTTCTTC